This T cell receptor beta chain emerged from a study of cytomegalovirus exposure and HLA in healthy donors. Study conclusions and caveats: Altogether, 164 TCR beta chains were recorded as cytomegalovirus-associated. The authors confirmed in vitro that a few CMV-associated chains were specific for CMV antigens.

Points on this clone: Its antigen is currently unknown.

Method: immunoSEQ multiplex PCR; TCRdb's copy keeps in-frame clones and lacks some. Here the sample spans 200,000 or so clones, about nine tenths being singletons. V lost 2 bases and J lost 3; bases outside the gene matches: 4. Germline V gene sequence: CDR1 MNHNY, CDR2 SVGAGI (reference sequence). This CDR3 spans 14 amino acids. The sequenced material came from PBMCs. The V and J genes are TRBV6-6 and TRBJ2-7, with 7 bases fitting TRBD1. The origin of this receptor is a woman younger than 30 in good health and CMV-seropositive. Here the CDR3 DNA reads TGTGCCAGCAGTTACCTGGCAGGGGGCTACGAGCAGTACTTC. It yields the protein CASSYLAGGYEQYF.